Listed below are T cell receptor beta chains from one sample, sequenced in a study of T cell responses to AZD1222 COVID-19 vaccine. TCRdb's table, derived via immunoSEQ multiplex PCR, lists solely in-frame clones and lacks some. The sample holds fewer than 90,000 clones, over 75% seen once. The starting material was peripheral blood, obtained on day 0 of AZD1222 vaccination. These receptors were obtained from an adult in good health. CDR3s include the opening cysteine and the closing phenylalanine or tryptophan. Each record gives: V gene, D gene, clone size, CDR3 length, J gene, CDR3 protein, CDR3 DNA. A D gene is named only where the DNA matches it firmly. Clone size is stated in some rows and not others, as once, few, many or a class when expanded.

TRBV7-2	-	-	13	TRBJ2-3	CASSGRTGDTQYF	TGTGCCAGCAGCGGACGGACGGGAGATACGCAGTATTTT
TRBV9	TRBD2	-	15	TRBJ2-1	CASSPASGIYNEQFF	TGTGCCAGCAGCCCCGCTAGCGGGATCTACAATGAGCAGTTCTTC
TRBV5-1	-	-	11	TRBJ2-7	CASSLEGEQYF	TGCGCCAGCAGCTTGGAGGGCGAGCAGTACTTC
TRBV27	TRBD1	-	13	TRBJ2-7	CASKGQGSYEQYF	TGTGCCAGCAAGGGACAGGGGTCCTACGAGCAGTACTTC
TRBV7-2	-	-	14	TRBJ1-3	CASSLGVGGNTIYF	TGTGCCAGCAGCTTAGGTGTCGGAGGAAACACCATATATTTT
TRBV28	-	-	14	TRBJ1-2	CASGPGVSNYGYTF	TGTGCCAGCGGCCCCGGAGTTTCGAACTATGGCTACACCTTC
TRBV10-3	-	-	15	TRBJ1-2	CAISESRDGDYGYTF	TGTGCCATCAGTGAGTCCCGGGACGGAGACTATGGCTACACCTTC
TRBV6-1	-	-	13	TRBJ2-1	CASESPYLPEQFF	TGTGCCAGCGAATCCCCCTATTTACCGGAGCAGTTCTTC
TRBV18	-	-	14	TRBJ2-5	CASSPPAPKETQYF	TGTGCCAGCTCACCCCCGGCCCCTAAAGAGACCCAGTACTTC
TRBV19	TRBD1	once	15	TRBJ1-6	CASSTWDRGNSPLHF	TGTGCCAGTAGTACTTGGGACAGGGGCAATTCACCCCTCCACTTT
TRBV7-2	-	-	16	TRBJ2-6	CASSLGQLAGANVLTF	TGTGCCAGCAGCTTAGGGCAGCTCGCTGGGGCCAACGTCCTGACTTTC
TRBV27	-	-	15	TRBJ1-3	CASSLKQNLGNTIYF	TGTGCCAGCAGTTTGAAACAAAACCTTGGAAACACCATATATTTT
TRBV7-8	-	once	15	TRBJ1-1	CASTYGRGSRTEAFF	TGTGCCAGCACCTATGGGCGGGGTTCGAGGACTGAAGCTTTCTTT
TRBV6-5	-	-	15	TRBJ1-5	CASSPEKGPNQPQHF	TGTGCCAGCAGCCCGGAAAAAGGACCCAATCAGCCCCAGCATTTT
TRBV7-2	-	-	13	TRBJ1-4	CASSRATNEKLFF	TGTGCCAGCAGCAGGGCTACGAATGAAAAACTGTTTTTT
TRBV18	-	-	13	TRBJ2-5	CASSPVSGETQYF	TGTGCCAGCTCACCAGTTAGTGGGGAGACCCAGTACTTC
TRBV19	-	-	14	TRBJ1-5	CASSPWADYQPQHF	TGTGCCAGTAGCCCATGGGCAGACTATCAGCCCCAGCATTTT
TRBV6-5	TRBD2	-	16	TRBJ2-1	CASSSKGLAAIREQFF	TGTGCCAGCAGTTCCAAGGGACTAGCGGCGATTCGTGAGCAGTTCTTC
TRBV19	-	-	14	TRBJ2-7	CASSIPEGWYEQYF	TGTGCCAGTAGTATCCCCGAGGGATGGTACGAGCAGTACTTC
TRBV27	-	-	14	TRBJ1-3	CASREQGSGNTIYF	TGTGCCAGCAGGGAACAGGGCTCTGGAAACACCATATATTTT
TRBV2	-	-	11	TRBJ2-5	CASRSQETQYF	TGTGCCAGCAGATCCCAAGAGACCCAGTACTTC
TRBV7-9	-	-	14	TRBJ1-3	CASSYLTPGNTIYF	TGTGCCAGCAGCTACTTGACACCTGGAAACACCATATATTTT
TRBV7-2	TRBD2	-	16	TRBJ2-3	CASSPRLAGGIDTQYF	TGTGCCAGCAGCCCCCGACTAGCGGGGGGGATAGATACGCAGTATTTT
TRBV11-3	TRBD1	few	15	TRBJ2-3	CASSPGGIRSDTQYF	TGTGCCAGCAGCCCAGGGGGTATTAGGTCAGATACGCAGTATTTT